Listed below are T cell receptor beta chains from one sample, sequenced in a study of T cells in Graves' hyperthyroidism and ophthalmopathy. TCRdb redid the calling of the multiplex PCR reads with MiXCR, one entry per CDR3 protein. The sample has about 290,000 distinct CDR3 sequences, approximately 15% seen once. The sequencing input was blood. Receptors were obtained from a woman between 40 and 55 years old with Graves' hyperthyroidism. Each CDR3 is given with its conserved first and last residue. A D gene is named only where the DNA matches it firmly. Not all rows give a size; the values are once, few, many and, for expanded clones, a class.

v_call: TRBV29-1; clone_size: many; j_call: TRBJ1-1; d_call: TRBD1; cdr3_aa: CSVGDSRYPEAFF; cdr3_nt: TGCAGCGTTGGGGACAGCCGTTACCCTGAAGCTTTCTTT
v_call: TRBV27; clone_size: many; j_call: TRBJ2-7; d_call: TRBD1; cdr3_aa: CASSFRAGQGSGEQYF; cdr3_nt: TGTGCCAGCAGTTTTAGGGCGGGACAGGGGTCTGGCGAGCAGTACTTC
v_call: TRBV3-1; clone_size: many; j_call: TRBJ2-1; d_call: -; cdr3_aa: CASSPHGDYNEQFF; cdr3_nt: TGTGCCAGCAGCCCGCACGGCGATTACAATGAGCAGTTCTTC
v_call: TRBV19; clone_size: many; j_call: TRBJ1-2; d_call: -; cdr3_aa: CASNPERIAYGYTF; cdr3_nt: TGTGCCAGTAACCCAGAACGGATCGCCTATGGCTACACCTTC
v_call: TRBV24-1; clone_size: many; j_call: TRBJ2-5; d_call: TRBD1; cdr3_aa: CATSDPGGSGETQYF; cdr3_nt: TGTGCCACCAGTGATCCAGGGGGCTCGGGAGAGACCCAGTACTTC
v_call: TRBV11-2; clone_size: many; j_call: TRBJ1-6; d_call: -; cdr3_aa: CASSLVADSHYNSPLHF; cdr3_nt: TGTGCCAGCAGCTTAGTAGCCGACAGTCATTATAATTCACCCCTCCACTTT
v_call: TRBV6-1; clone_size: many; j_call: TRBJ2-7; d_call: -; cdr3_aa: CASSGALIPSYEQYF; cdr3_nt: TGTGCCAGCAGTGGGGCCCTAATACCCTCCTACGAGCAGTACTTC
v_call: TRBV19; clone_size: -; j_call: TRBJ1-4; d_call: -; cdr3_aa: CASSIDQQGWEKLFF; cdr3_nt: TGTGCCAGTAGTATAGATCAACAGGGATGGGAAAAACTGTTTTTT
v_call: TRBV5-5; clone_size: many; j_call: TRBJ1-5; d_call: -; cdr3_aa: CASSLDISNQPQHF; cdr3_nt: TGTGCCAGCAGCCTAGACATTAGCAATCAGCCCCAGCATTTT
v_call: TRBV27; clone_size: many; j_call: TRBJ1-6; d_call: -; cdr3_aa: CASTRAGTNSPLHF; cdr3_nt: TGTGCCAGCACCCGAGCCGGGACTAATTCACCCCTCCACTTT
v_call: TRBV5-4; clone_size: -; j_call: TRBJ1-1; d_call: -; cdr3_aa: CASSRPQNTEAFF; cdr3_nt: TGTGCCAGCAGTAGACCACAGAACACTGAAGCTTTCTTT
v_call: TRBV7-9; clone_size: few; j_call: TRBJ1-1; d_call: TRBD1; cdr3_aa: CASSHGTQGDTEAFF; cdr3_nt: TGTGCCAGCAGCCACGGTACTCAGGGGGACACTGAAGCTTTCTTT
v_call: TRBV7-2; clone_size: many; j_call: TRBJ1-2; d_call: TRBD1; cdr3_aa: CASSPNDRGSYTF; cdr3_nt: TGTGCCAGCAGCCCCAACGACAGGGGGAGCTACACCTTC
v_call: TRBV24-1; clone_size: many; j_call: TRBJ2-5; d_call: -; cdr3_aa: CATSDFWQGKETQYF; cdr3_nt: TGTGCCACCAGTGATTTTTGGCAGGGGAAAGAGACCCAGTACTTC
v_call: TRBV10-1; clone_size: few; j_call: TRBJ2-5; d_call: TRBD2; cdr3_aa: CASSESGAGVEYF; cdr3_nt: TGCGCCAGCAGTGAGTCCGGGGCGGGAGTTGAGTACTTC
v_call: TRBV7-9; clone_size: -; j_call: TRBJ1-2; d_call: -; cdr3_aa: CASSLTVVNYGYTF; cdr3_nt: TGTGCCAGCAGCTTGACGGTGGTTAACTATGGCTACACCTTC